The sample holds many counts of the clone carrying this T cell receptor (beta chain). Its target is not known. The data derive from a study of T cells in Graves' hyperthyroidism and ophthalmopathy. General observations from the study: Also found in blood were most expanded thyroid clonotypes above 0.001. Separation of ophthalmopathy from stable hyperthyroidism was achieved by a 13 V-J model.

V was pared by 6 bases and J by 10 bases, with 21 bases between. In germline, CDR1 is LNHDA, CDR2 SQIVND (reference sequence). The CDR3 loop spans 14 amino acids. No ophthalmopathy progression within 18 months constituted stable Graves' hyperthyroidism. Used for diagnoses were clinical symptoms, serum thyroxine and TRAb, thyroid ultrasound and orbital computed tomography. Authors of the study amplified TCR beta CDR3 regions from RNA transcripts. Initially, a first-round RT-PCR of the TCR CDR3 employed the HTBI primer set. TCRdb processed the multiplex PCR reads anew with MiXCR; each CDR3 protein has one entry. This table holds about 760,000 distinct CDR3 sequences, approximately 36% found once.

This TCR derives from a middle-aged woman with Graves' hyperthyroidism. The rearrangement links TRBV19 to TRBJ1-1, with D hard to call. Sequencing was carried out using blood. CDR3 bases: TGTGCCAGTAGCATAACTTACCGAGATCTGGGAGCTTTCTTT. Protein product: CASSITYRDLGAFF.